Following are 16 T cell receptor beta chains from one sample sequenced in a study of shared clonotypes between healthy human individuals. CD8 cells classed as naive were CD45RO-negative and positively selected for CCR7, excluding terminally differentiated effector memory CD45RA+ cells. Produced via immunoSEQ multiplex PCR; TCRdb's table is partial and in-frame only. The sample holds hundreds of thousands of clones, 95% to 96% seen once. The material sequenced was naive CD8+ T cells sorted from blood. The origin of the receptors is a woman under 40 in good health.

This chain connects TRBV30 to TRBJ2-3; the match to TRBD2 covers 10 bases. V dropped 4 bases and J dropped 4; count of bases not matched to a gene: 17. The CDR3 consists of 18 residues. Per the germline V gene, CDR1 is GTSNPN and CDR2 is SVGIG (reference sequence). In DNA, the CDR3 is TGTGCCTGGAACCGAATGGGTATGGCTAGCGGGGGATCAGATACGCAGTATTTT. This sequence encodes CAWNRMGMASGGSDTQYF.

Regarding this clone: Other DNA sequences in the sample encode the same CDR3. The V gene is TRBV19, the J gene TRBJ2-7; possibly TRBD1 for D (6 bases). The CDR3 length is 11 residues. The germline gives CDR1 LNHDA, CDR2 SQIVND (reference sequence). The ends were cut back, 6 bases at V and 6 bases at J, with 9 bases in the middle. The CDR3 nucleotides are TGTGCCAGTAGCACAGGGTTCGAGCAGTACTTC. Translating it yields CASSTGFEQYF.

This chain links TRBV7-9 with TRBJ2-3, with D perhaps TRBD1 (6 bases). V lost 7 bases and J 0 bases, leaving 14 bases between the germline ends. There are 15 residues in the CDR3. Germline V gene data show CDR1 as SEHNR and CDR2 as FQNEAQ (reference sequence). The CDR3 region is CASTTGQTSTDTQYF. The CDR3 DNA follows: TGTGCCAGCACCACAGGGCAGACTAGCACAGATACGCAGTATTTT.

The chain carries TRBV10-2 and TRBJ2-7, with a tentative D call TRBD1 (6 bases). V gave up 6 bases and J gave up 4 bases, with 13 bases separating them. The CDR3 runs to 13 residues. Germline V gene sequence: CDR1 WSHSY, CDR2 SAAADI. The CDR3 region has the DNA TGCGCCAGCAGCCCCGGGACAATATACGAGCAGTACTTC. This codes for CASSPGTIYEQYF.

The J gene is TRBJ2-1, the V gene TRBV19, with 8 bases that match TRBD1. The V gene end was trimmed by 2 bases and the J gene end by 8 bases; junction bases not matched to a gene: 5. The CDR3 runs 14 residues. Germline lookup yields CDR1 LNHDA and CDR2 SQIVND (reference sequence). CDR3 bases: TGTGCCAGTAGTATAACAGGGGGGTGGGATGAGCAGTTCTTC. The encoded protein is CASSITGGWDEQFF.

This clone occurred once. This rearrangement joins TRBV28 to TRBJ2-7; 8 bases agree with TRBD2. The V gene's germline CDR1 is MDHEN and CDR2 SYDVKM. CDR3 length: 13 amino acids. CDR3 DNA: TGTGCAACTCTCAGCGGGAGTAGGTACGAGCAGTACTTC. Protein sequence: CATLSGSRYEQYF.

The chain joins TRBV9 to TRBJ2-1; 10 bases are shared with TRBD2. Trimming at V came to 4 bases and at J to 9 bases, leaving 16 bases not matched to a gene. The germline V gene encodes CDR1 SGDLS and CDR2 YYNGEE. This CDR3 has 17 amino acids. DNA of the CDR3: TGTGCCAGCAGCCGATTCGCTACTAGCGGGGTAGGGGGTGAGCAGTTCTTC. It yields the protein CASSRFATSGVGGEQFF.

V is TRBV4-1 and J is TRBJ2-7, with 7 positions matching TRBD1. Losses at the gene ends were 6 bases for V and 4 bases for J; bases not matched to a gene: 12. Germline V gene data show CDR1 as MGHRA and CDR2 as YSYEKL. The CDR3 consists of 15 residues. CDR3 nucleotides: TGCGCCAGCAGTCTCAGACAGGGTACTTATTACGAGCAGTACTTC. Its protein product is CASSLRQGTYYEQYF.

CDR3 in amino acids: CATSSTGASGYNEQFF. The CDR3 nucleotides are TGTGCCACCTCCTCCACTGGGGCTAGCGGTTACAATGAGCAGTTCTTC. The chain links TRBV28 to TRBJ2-1; TRBD2 agrees at 7 bases. Germline V gives CDR1 MDHEN, CDR2 SYDVKM. The V and J ends lost 10 bases and 4 bases, in that order; junction bases with no gene match: 16. The CDR3 contains 16 residues.

V and J are TRBV7-6 and TRBJ2-3; 15 bases are a match to TRBD2. The CDR3 spans 20 residues. Germline V gene data show CDR1 as SGHVS and CDR2 as FNYEAQ. Unmatched junction bases numbered 10, after V lost 3 bases and J lost 0 bases. The CDR3 region is CASSFGLAGGPRTSTDTQYF. CDR3 bases: TGTGCCAGCAGCTTCGGACTAGCGGGAGGGCCTCGAACTAGCACAGATACGCAGTATTTT.

V and J are TRBV25-1 and TRBJ2-7; maybe TRBD2 (5 bases). This CDR3 contains 13 residues. Trimming pared 4 bases from V and 4 bases from J, leaving 11 bases between. Germline V gene sequence: CDR1 MGHDK, CDR2 SYGVNS. The CDR3 sequence: CASSAGNLYEQYF. CDR3 coding DNA: TGTGCCAGCAGTGCGGGAAACCTTTACGAGCAGTACTTC.

The chain is built from TRBV19 and TRBJ2-1; TRBD2 matches at 8 bases. Germline V gene lookup returns CDR1 LNHDA and CDR2 SQIVND (reference sequence). The CDR3 loop spans 13 amino acids. The ends lost 11 bases at V and 5 bases at J; junction bases unmatched: 8. The CDR3 DNA is TGTGCCTGTACTAGCGGAGGGGACAATGAGCAGTTCTTC. Its translation: CACTSGGDNEQFF.

The rearrangement links TRBV12-5 to TRBJ2-1, with 8 bases aligning to TRBD2. Germline V gives CDR1 LGHNT, CDR2 FRNRAP. J was trimmed by 8 bases and V by 5 bases; bases with no gene match: 11. The CDR3 sequence is 15 residues long. The CDR3 loop reads CASGPGTSSFDEQFF. For the CDR3, the DNA is TGTGCTAGTGGTCCCGGGACTAGTAGTTTCGATGAGCAGTTCTTC.

The CDR3 DNA sequence: TGCGCCAGCACTTTGGACGGTGAAGCTTTCTTT. Residues: CASTLDGEAFF. The chain carries TRBV5-1 and TRBJ1-1; D call uncertain. This CDR3 is 11 amino acids long. Trimming removed 6 bases from V and 7 bases from J, with 10 bases in between. Germline lookup yields CDR1 SGHRS and CDR2 YFSETQ.

This clone was seen once. The chain uses TRBV5-6 and TRBJ2-3; D is perhaps TRBD2 (6 bases). The CDR3 totals 17 residues. CDR1 SGHDT and CDR2 YYEEEE come from the germline V gene. Trimming removed 4 bases at V and 1 base at J, with 19 bases between. The CDR3 sequence: CASSGPFRGIGTDTQYF. The CDR3 bases are TGTGCCAGCAGCGGACCCTTTCGCGGGATTGGCACAGATACGCAGTATTTT.

The CDR3 coding sequence is TGCGCCAGCAGCCAAGCAGCCATGAACACTGAAGCTTTCTTT. Residues: CASSQAAMNTEAFF. The chain joins TRBV4-1 to TRBJ1-1; D call uncertain. This CDR3 is built from 14 residues. V was clipped by 1 base and J by 0 bases, with 6 bases between them. Germline V gene data show CDR1 as MGHRA and CDR2 as YSYEKL.